This TCR beta chain was captured in a study of cytomegalovirus exposure and HLA in healthy donors. Study as a whole: The early release's HLA-typed donors yielded 65 million to 85 million unique TCRs.

The PCR contained 60 Vbeta and 13 Jbeta primers. Libraries were prepared by immunoSEQ multiplex PCR; TCRdb keeps only in-frame clonotypes and omits some of them. The sample contains about 140,000 clones, approximately 83% of which appear only once. The CDR3 is 15 amino acids. Trimming stripped 5 bases from V and 2 bases from J, with 14 bases between. Looked up from germline, CDR1 is SGHTA and CDR2 is FQGTGA. The study, taken as a whole, reports: What was likely a sequencing artifact was a cluster of highly shared sequence variants. In an earlier analysis, most TCR beta V segments were productive about 87% or about 30% of the time.

Turning to this clone: Its cognate antigen is unknown.

Sequencing used PBMCs. The receptor was derived from a man aged 35 to 55 in good health and CMV-seropositive. The V gene is TRBV7-3, the J gene TRBJ2-3, with D possibly being TRBD1 (6 bases). The CDR3 spells CASSEGVFDTDTQYF. CDR3 DNA: TGTGCCAGCAGCGAGGGGGTGTTCGACACAGATACGCAGTATTTT.